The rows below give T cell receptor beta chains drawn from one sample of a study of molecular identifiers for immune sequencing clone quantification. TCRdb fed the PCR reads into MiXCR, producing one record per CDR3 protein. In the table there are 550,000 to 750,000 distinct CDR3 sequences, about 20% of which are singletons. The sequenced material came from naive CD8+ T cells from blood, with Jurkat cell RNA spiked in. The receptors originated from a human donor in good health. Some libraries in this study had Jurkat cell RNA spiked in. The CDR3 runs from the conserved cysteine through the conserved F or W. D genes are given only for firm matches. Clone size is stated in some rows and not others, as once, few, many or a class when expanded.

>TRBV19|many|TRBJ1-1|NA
CASSIDSRATEAFF
TGTGCCAGTAGTATAGATAGCAGAGCAACTGAAGCTTTCTTT
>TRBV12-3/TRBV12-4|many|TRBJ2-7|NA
CASSLSRDTTYEQYF
TGTGCCAGCAGTTTATCCCGGGACACCACCTACGAGCAGTACTTC
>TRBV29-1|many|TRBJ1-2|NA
CSVDKNRETYGYTF
TGCAGCGTCGACAAAAACAGGGAGACTTATGGCTACACCTTC
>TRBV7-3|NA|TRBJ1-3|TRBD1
CASSRTGAGNTIYF
TGTGCCAGCAGCAGGACAGGGGCTGGAAACACCATATATTTT
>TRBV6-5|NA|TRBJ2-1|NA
CASSQTQVAYNEQFF
TGTGCCAGCAGTCAGACTCAAGTCGCATACAATGAGCAGTTCTTC
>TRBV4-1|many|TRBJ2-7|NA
CASSQEGGAAYEQYF
TGCGCCAGCAGCCAAGAAGGGGGTGCAGCCTACGAGCAGTACTTC
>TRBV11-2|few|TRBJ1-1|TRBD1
CASSLSPGGPDTEAFF
TGTGCCAGCAGCTTATCTCCAGGGGGCCCGGACACTGAAGCTTTCTTT
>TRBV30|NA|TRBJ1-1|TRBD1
CAWDRVGTEAFF
TGTGCCTGGGACAGGGTGGGCACTGAAGCTTTCTTT
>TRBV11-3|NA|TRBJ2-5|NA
CASSPGVGKNQETQYF
TGTGCCAGCAGCCCAGGGGTTGGCAAGAACCAAGAGACCCAGTACTTC
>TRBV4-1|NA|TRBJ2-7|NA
CASSREGGPRQYF
TGCGCCAGCAGCCGAGAGGGGGGACCCCGGCAGTACTTC
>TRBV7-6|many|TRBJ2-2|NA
CASSPPSEDTGELFF
TGTGCCAGCAGCCCACCGTCCGAGGACACCGGGGAGCTGTTTTTT
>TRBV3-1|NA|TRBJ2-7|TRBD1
CASSQVQGAGEQYF
TGTGCCAGCAGCCAAGTACAGGGGGCTGGCGAGCAGTACTTC
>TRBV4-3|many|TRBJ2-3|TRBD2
CASSQRLADTDTQYF
TGCGCCAGCAGCCAACGGCTAGCGGACACAGATACGCAGTATTTT
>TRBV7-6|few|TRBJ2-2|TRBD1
CASSLVDRDRTGELFF
TGTGCCAGCAGCTTAGTCGACAGGGATCGCACCGGGGAGCTGTTTTTT
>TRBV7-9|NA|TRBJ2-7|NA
CASSFRANEQYF
TGTGCCAGCAGCTTCCGGGCGAACGAGCAGTACTTC
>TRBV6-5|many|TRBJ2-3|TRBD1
CASRTGTADTDTQYF
TGTGCCAGCAGAACAGGGACAGCCGACACAGATACGCAGTATTTT
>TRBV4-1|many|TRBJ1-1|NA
CASSQDRRTNTEAFF
TGCGCCAGCAGCCAAGACCGACGGACGAACACTGAAGCTTTCTTT
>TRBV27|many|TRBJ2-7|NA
CASSPRGGPYEQYF
TGTGCCAGCAGCCCAAGGGGGGGCCCCTACGAGCAGTACTTC
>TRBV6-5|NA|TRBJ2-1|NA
CASSSGTYYNEQFF
TGTGCCAGCAGTTCCGGGACATATTACAATGAGCAGTTCTTC
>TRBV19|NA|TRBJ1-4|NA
CASSIGWVSEKLFF
TGTGCCAGTAGTATCGGATGGGTGAGCGAAAAACTGTTTTTT
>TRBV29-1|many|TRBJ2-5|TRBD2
CSVGSGGQLGETQYF
TGCAGCGTTGGTAGCGGGGGCCAACTGGGGGAGACCCAGTACTTC
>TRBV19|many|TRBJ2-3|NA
CASCVGGRADTQYF
TGTGCCAGTTGTGTGGGAGGTCGGGCAGATACGCAGTATTTT
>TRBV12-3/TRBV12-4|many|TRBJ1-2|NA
CASRSRAVKDGYTF
TGTGCCAGCAGAAGCCGCGCCGTAAAGGATGGCTACACCTTC